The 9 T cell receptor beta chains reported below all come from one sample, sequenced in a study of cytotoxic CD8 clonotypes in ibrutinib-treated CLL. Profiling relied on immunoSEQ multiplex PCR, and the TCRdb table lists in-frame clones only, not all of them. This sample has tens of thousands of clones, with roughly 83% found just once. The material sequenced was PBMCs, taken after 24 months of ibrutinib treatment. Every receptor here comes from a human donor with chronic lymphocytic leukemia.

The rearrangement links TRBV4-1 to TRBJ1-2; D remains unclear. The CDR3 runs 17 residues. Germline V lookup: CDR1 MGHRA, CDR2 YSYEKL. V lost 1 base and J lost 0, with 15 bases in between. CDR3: CASSQVIRLDPNYGYTF. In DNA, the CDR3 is TGCGCCAGCAGCCAAGTTATACGCTTGGACCCTAACTATGGCTACACCTTC.

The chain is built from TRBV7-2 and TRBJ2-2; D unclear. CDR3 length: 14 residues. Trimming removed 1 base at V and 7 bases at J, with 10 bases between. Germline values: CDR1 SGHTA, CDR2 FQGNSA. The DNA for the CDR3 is TGTGCCAGCAGCTTAGTCGGGTACGGCGGGGAGCTGTTTTTT. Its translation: CASSLVGYGGELFF.

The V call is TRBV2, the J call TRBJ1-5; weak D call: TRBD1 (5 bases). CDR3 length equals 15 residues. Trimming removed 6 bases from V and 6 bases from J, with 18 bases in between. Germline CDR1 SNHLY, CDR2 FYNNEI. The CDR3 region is CASRADGTNSQPQHF. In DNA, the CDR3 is TGTGCCAGCAGAGCAGACGGGACGAATTCTCAGCCCCAGCATTTT.

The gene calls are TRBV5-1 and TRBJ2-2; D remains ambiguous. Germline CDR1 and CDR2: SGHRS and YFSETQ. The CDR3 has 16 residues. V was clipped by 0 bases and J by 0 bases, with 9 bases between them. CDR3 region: CASSLAAGANTGELFF. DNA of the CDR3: TGCGCCAGCAGCTTGGCGGCAGGAGCGAACACCGGGGAGCTGTTTTTT.

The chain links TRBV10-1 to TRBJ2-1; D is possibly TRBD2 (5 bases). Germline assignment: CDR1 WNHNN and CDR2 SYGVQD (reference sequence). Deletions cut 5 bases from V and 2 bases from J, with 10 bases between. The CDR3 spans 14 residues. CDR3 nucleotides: TGCGCCAGCAGTAGTACTAGGACCTACAATGAGCAGTTCTTC. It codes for CASSSTRTYNEQFF.

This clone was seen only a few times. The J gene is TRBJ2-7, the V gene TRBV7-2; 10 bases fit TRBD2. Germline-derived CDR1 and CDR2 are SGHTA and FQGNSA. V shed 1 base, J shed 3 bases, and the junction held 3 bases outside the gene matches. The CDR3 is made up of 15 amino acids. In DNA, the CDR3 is TGTGCCAGCAGCTTAGAGGCTAGCGGGAGCTACGAGCAGTACTTC. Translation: CASSLEASGSYEQYF.

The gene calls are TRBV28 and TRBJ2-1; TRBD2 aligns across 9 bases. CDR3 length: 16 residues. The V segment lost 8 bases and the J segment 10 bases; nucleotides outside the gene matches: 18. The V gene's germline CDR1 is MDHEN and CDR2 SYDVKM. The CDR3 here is CASRTAPGLAFREQFF. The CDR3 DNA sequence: TGTGCCAGCCGAACGGCTCCGGGACTAGCATTTCGAGAGCAGTTCTTC.

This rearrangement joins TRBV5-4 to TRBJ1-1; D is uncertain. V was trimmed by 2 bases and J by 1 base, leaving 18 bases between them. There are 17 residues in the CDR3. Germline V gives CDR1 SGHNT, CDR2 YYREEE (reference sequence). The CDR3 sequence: CASSFAGARASNTEAFF. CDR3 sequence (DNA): TGTGCCAGCAGCTTCGCGGGAGCGAGGGCCTCGAACACTGAAGCTTTCTTT.

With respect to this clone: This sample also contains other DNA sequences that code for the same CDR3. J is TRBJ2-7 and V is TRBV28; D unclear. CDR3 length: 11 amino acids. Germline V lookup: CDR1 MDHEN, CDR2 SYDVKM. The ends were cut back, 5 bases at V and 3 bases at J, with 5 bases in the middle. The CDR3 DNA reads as TGTGCCAGCAGTCTAGACTACGAGCAGTACTTC. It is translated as CASSLDYEQYF.